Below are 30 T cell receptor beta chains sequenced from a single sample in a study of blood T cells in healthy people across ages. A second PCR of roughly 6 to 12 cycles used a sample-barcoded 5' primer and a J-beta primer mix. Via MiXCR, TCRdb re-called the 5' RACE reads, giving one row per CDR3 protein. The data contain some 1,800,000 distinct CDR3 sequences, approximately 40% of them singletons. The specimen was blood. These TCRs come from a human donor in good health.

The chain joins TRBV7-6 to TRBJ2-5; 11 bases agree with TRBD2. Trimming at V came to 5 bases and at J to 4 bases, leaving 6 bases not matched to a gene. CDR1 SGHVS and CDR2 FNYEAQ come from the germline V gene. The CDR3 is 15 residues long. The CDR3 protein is CASSITGTSGETQYF. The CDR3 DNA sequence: TGTGCCAGCAGCATTACCGGGACTAGCGGAGAGACCCAGTACTTC.

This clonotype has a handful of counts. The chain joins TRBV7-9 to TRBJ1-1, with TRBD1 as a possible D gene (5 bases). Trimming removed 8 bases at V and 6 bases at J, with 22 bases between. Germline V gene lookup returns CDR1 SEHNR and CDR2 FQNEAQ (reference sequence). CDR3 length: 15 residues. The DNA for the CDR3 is TGTGCCAGCCTAACCTCCGGATCCGGGGGATCTGAAGCTTTCTTT. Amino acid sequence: CASLTSGSGGSEAFF.

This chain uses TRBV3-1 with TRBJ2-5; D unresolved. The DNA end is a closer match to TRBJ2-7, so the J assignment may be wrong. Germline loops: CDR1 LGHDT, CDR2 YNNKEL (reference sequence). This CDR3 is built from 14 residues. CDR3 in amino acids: CASSLRTLDYEQYF. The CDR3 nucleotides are TGTGCCAGCAGCCTCCGGACCCTTGACTACGAGCAGTACTTC.

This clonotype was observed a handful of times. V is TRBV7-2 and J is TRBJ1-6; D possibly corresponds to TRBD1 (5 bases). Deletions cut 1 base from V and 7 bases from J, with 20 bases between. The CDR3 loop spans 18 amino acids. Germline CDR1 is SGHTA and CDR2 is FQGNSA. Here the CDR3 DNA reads TGTGCCAGCAGCTTAGGACATGCAGGGCCCTCGGGGAATTCACCCCTCCACTTT. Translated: CASSLGHAGPSGNSPLHF.

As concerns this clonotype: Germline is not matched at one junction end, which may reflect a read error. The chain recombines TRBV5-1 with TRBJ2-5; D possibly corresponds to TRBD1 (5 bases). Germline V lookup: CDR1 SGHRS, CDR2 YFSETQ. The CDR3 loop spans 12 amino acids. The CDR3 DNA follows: TGCGCCTGCAGCAGGGACCAAGAGACCCAGTACTTC. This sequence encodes CACSRDQETQYF.

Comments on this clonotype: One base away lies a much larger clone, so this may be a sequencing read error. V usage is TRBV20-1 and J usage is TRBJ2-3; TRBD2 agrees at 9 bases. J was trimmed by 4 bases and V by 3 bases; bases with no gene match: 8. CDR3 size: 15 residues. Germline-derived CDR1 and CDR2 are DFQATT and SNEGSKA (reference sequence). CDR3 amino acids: CSARKSSGGADTQYF. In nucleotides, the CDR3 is TGCAGTGCTAGGAAGAGTAGCGGGGGCGCAGATACGCAGTATTTT.

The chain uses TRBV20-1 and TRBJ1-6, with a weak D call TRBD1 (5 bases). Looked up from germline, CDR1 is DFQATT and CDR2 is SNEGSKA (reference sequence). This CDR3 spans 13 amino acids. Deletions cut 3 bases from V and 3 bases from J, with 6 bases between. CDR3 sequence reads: CSASDSYNSPLHF. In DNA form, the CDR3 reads TGCAGTGCTAGCGACAGCTATAATTCACCCCTCCACTTT.

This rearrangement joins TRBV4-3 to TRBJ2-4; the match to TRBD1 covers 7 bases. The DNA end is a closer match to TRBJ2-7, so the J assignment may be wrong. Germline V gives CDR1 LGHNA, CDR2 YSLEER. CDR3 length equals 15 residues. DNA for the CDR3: TGCGCCAGCAGCCAAGTAGTGACAGGGACCTACGAGCAGTACTTC. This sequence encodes CASSQVVTGTYEQYF.

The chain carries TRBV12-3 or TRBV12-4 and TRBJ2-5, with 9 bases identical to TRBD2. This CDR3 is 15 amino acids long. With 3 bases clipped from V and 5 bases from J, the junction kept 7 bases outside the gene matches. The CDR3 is CASSFASGDLETQYF. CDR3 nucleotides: TGTGCCAGCAGTTTTGCTAGCGGGGACCTGGAGACCCAGTACTTC.

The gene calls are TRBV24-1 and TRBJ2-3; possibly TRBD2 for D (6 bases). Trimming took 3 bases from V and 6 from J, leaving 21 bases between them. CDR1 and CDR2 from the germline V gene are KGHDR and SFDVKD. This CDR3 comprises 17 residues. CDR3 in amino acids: CATSDGTGLPRPDTQYF. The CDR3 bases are TGTGCCACCAGTGATGGAACGGGACTCCCACGTCCGGATACGCAGTATTTT.

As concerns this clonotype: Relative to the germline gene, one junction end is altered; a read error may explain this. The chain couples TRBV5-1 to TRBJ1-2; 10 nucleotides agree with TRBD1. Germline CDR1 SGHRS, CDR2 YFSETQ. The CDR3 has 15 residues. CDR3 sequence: CASSASGTGVEGYTF. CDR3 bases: TGTGCCAGCAGCGCCTCCGGGACAGGGGTGGAAGGCTACACCTTC.

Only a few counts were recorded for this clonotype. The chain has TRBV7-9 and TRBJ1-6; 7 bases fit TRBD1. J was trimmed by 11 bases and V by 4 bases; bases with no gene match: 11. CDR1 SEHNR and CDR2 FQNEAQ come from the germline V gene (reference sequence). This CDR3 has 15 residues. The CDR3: CASSSNRGLLTPLHF. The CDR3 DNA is TGTGCCAGCAGCTCCAACAGGGGCCTGTTGACACCCCTCCACTTT.

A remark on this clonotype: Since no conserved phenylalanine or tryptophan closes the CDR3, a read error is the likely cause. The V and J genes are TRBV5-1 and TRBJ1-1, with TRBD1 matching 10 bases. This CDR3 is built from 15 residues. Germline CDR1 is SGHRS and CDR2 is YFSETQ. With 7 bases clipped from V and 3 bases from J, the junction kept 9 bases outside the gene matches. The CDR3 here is CASGPGQGRYTEAFL. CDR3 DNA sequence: TGCGCCAGCGGACCGGGACAGGGGCGCTACACTGAAGCTTTCTTG.

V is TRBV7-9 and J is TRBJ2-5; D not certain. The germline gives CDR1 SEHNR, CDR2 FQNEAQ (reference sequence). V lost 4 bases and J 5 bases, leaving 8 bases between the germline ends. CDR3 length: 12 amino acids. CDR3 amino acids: CASSSIHETQYF. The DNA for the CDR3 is TGTGCCAGCAGCTCCATCCACGAGACCCAGTACTTC.

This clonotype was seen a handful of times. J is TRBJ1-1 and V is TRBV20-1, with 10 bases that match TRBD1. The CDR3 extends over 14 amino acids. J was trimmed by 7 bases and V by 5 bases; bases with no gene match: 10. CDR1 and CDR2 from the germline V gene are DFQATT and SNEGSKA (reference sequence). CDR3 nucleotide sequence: TGCAGTGCTCCAATCCGGACAGGGGGGGGTGAAGCTTTCTTT. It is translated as CSAPIRTGGGEAFF.

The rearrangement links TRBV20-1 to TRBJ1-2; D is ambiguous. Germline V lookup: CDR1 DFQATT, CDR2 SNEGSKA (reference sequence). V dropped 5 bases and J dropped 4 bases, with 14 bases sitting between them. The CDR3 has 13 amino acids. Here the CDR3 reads CSAAEGGFYGYTF. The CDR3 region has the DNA TGCAGTGCTGCCGAAGGAGGGTTCTATGGCTACACCTTC.

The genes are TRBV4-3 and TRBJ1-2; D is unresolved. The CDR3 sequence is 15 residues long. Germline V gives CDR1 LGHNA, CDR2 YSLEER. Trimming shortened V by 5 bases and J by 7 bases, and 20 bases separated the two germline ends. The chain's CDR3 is CASSERTVQLTGYTF. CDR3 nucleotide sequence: TGCGCCAGCAGCGAACGAACAGTTCAACTAACTGGCTACACCTTC.

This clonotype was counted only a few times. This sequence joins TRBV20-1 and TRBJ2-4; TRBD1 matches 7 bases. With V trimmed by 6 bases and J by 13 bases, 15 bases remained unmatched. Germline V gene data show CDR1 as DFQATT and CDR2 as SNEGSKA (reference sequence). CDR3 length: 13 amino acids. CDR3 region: CSALTGDSWEQYF. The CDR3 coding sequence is TGCAGTGCACTAACAGGGGATTCGTGGGAGCAGTACTTC.

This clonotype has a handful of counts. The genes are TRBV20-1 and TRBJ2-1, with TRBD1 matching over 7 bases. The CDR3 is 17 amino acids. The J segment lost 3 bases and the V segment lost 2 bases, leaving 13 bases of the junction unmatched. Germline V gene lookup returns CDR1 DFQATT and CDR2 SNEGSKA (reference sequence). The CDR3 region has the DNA TGCAGTGCTAGATTAGGGACAGCCCGAATAGGCTACAATGAGCAGTTCTTC. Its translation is CSARLGTARIGYNEQFF.

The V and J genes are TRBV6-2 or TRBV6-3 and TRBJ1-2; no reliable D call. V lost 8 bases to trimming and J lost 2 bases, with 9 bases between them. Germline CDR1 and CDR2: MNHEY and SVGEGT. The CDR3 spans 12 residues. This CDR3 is CASSNSNYGYTF. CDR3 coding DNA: TGTGCCAGCTCCAACAGCAACTATGGCTACACCTTC.

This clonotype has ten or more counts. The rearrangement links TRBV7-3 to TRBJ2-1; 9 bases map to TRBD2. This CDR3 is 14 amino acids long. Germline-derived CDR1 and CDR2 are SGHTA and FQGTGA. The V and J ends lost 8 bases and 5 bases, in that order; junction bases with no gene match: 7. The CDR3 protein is CASGLAGGDNEQFF. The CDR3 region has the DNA TGTGCCAGCGGTCTGGCGGGGGGGGACAATGAGCAGTTCTTC.

DNA for the CDR3: TGCGCCAGCAGCTCGGCACAGGGGGGGAGCTCTGGGGCCAACGTCCTGACTTTC. Its translation is CASSSAQGGSSGANVLTF. The chain couples TRBV5-1 to TRBJ2-6; TRBD1 is a possible D gene (8 bases). CDR3 length: 18 amino acids. The V and J ends lost 3 bases and 0 bases respectively, with 16 bases between them. Germline CDR1 reads SGHRS; CDR2 reads YFSETQ.

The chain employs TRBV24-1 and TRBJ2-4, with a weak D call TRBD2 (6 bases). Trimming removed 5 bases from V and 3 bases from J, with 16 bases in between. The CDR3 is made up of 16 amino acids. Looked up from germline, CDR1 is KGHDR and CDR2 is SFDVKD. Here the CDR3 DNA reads TGTGCCACCAGTGTACTCAGCCACGGGGGCAAAAACATTCAGTACTTC. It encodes CATSVLSHGGKNIQYF.

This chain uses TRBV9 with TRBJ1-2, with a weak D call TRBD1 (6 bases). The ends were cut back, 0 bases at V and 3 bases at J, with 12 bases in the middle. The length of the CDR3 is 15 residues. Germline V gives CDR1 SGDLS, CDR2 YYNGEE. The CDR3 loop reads CASSVGGRGDYGYTF. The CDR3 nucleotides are TGTGCCAGCAGCGTAGGTGGCAGGGGAGACTATGGCTACACCTTC.

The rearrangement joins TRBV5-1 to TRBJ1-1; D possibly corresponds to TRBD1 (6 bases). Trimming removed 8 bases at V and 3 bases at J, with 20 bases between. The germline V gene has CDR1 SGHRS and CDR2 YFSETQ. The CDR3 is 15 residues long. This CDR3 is CASRSSQGSHTEAFF. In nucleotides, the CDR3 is TGCGCCAGTAGGAGCTCGCAGGGGTCGCACACTGAAGCTTTCTTT.

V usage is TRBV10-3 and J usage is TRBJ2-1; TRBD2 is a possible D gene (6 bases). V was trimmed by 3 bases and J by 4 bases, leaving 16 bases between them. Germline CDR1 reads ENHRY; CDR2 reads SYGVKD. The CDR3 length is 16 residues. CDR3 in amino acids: CAISDRDRGIYNEQFF. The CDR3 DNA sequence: TGTGCCATCAGTGACCGGGACCGCGGGATTTACAATGAGCAGTTCTTC.

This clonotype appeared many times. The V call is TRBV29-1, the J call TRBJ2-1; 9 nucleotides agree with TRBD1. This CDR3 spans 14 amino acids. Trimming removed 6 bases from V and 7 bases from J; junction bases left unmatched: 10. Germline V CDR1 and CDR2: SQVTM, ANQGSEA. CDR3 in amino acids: CSVYSRDRVNEQFF. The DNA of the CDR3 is TGCAGCGTCTACTCCCGGGACAGGGTGAATGAGCAGTTCTTC.

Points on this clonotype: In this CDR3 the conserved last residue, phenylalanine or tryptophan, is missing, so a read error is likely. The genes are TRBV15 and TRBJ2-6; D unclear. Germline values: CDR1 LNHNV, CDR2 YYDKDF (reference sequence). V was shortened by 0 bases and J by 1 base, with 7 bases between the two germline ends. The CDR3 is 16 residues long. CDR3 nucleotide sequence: TGTGCCACCAGCAGAGATTTAACTTCTGGGGCCAACGTCCTGACTGTC. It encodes CATSRDLTSGANVLTV.

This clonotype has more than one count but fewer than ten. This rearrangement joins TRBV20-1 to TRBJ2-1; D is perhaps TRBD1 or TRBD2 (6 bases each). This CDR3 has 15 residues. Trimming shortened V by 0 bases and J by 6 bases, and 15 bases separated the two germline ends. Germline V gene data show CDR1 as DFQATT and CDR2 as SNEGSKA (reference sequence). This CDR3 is CSARDLPGAINEQFF. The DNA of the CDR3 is TGCAGTGCTAGAGACCTCCCGGGGGCTATCAATGAGCAGTTCTTC.

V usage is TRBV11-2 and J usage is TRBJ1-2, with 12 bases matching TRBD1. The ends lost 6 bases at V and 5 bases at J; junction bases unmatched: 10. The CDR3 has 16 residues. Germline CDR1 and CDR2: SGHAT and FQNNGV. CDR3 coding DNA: TGTGCCAGCAGTCGTCCGGGACAGGGGGCGCGATATGGCTACACCTTC. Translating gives CASSRPGQGARYGYTF.